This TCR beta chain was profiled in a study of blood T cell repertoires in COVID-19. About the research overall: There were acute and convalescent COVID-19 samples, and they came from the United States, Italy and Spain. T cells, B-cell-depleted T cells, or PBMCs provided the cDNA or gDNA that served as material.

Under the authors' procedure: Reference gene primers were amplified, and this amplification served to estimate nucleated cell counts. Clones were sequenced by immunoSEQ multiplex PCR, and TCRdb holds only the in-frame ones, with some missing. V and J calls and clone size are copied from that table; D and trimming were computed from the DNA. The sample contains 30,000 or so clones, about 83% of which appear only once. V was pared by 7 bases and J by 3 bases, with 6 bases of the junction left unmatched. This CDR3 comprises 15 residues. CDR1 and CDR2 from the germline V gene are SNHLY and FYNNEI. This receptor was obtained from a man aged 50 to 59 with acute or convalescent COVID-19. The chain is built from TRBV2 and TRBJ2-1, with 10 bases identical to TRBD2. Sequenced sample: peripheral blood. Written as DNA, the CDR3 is TGTGCCAGCAACTCCGGACTAGCGGTCTACAATGAGCAGTTCTTC. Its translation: CASNSGLAVYNEQFF.